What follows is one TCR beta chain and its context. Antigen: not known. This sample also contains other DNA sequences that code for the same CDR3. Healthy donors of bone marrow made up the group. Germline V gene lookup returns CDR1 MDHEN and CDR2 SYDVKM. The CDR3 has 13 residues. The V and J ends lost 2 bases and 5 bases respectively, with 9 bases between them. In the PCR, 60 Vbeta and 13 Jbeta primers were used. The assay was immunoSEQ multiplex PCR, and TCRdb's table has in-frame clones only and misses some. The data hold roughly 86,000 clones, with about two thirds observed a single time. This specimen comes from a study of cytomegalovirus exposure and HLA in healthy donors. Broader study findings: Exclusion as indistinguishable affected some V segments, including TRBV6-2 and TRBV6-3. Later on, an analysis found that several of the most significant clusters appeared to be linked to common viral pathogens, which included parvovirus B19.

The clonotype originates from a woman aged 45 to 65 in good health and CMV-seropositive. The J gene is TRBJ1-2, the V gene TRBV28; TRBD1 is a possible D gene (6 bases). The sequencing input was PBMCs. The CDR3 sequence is CASSLGQGYGYTF. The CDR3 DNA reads TGTGCCAGCAGTTTAGGGCAGGGGTATGGCTACACCTTC.